The subject of this entry is one T cell receptor beta chain. Its antigen is not yet known. Nothing much larger sits one base from this clone, and base qualities are not available. This specimen comes from a study of T cell repertoires in cytomegalovirus infection (dated by TCRdb to about 2019). Context from the whole study: The HLA type of each donor mattered for the analysis, because public TCR beta signatures pointed to carriage of CMV infection along with the matching HLA type.

CDR1 and CDR2 (SGDLS, YYNGEE) derive from the germline V gene. Its CDR3 holds 15 amino acids, cysteine through phenylalanine. The entry retains the CDR3 DNA only, 45 bases that are in frame from base 1. V is shortened by 4 bases, J by 3 bases, and the region joining them spans 16 bases. The paper's findings and limits, for the study overall: Carriers of CMV infection plus the relevant HLA type were discriminated by the cumulative frequency of public TCR beta family members in the study cohort and in an independent 352-donor cohort. The ex vivo response was dominated by HLA-C-restricted CMV-specific TCR beta clonotypes, which also provided the single most frequent clonotype in two of eight donors.

For sequencing, an Illumina HiSeq 1500 was employed. TCRdb handled the public reads itself, with Q25 trimming in fastp and clone calling in MiXCR, and kept productive beta chains. Each entry merges the rows of one CDR3 protein and shows their most common DNA and genes. The sample profile shows around 140,000 distinct CDR3 sequences; 5.5% to 8% of them were found once. The top ten hold about a sixth of the sample. Sequenced: PBMCs. The rearranged chain carries TRBV9 and TRBJ1-1, with the D gene uncertain. This receptor was identified in a human donor in good health (CMV status not recorded). Some clones in this sample may be carry-over from other donors' samples. The CDR3: CASSSRGDFHTEAFF. Here is the DNA: TGTGCCAGCAGCTCCCGCGGAGACTTCCACACTGAAGCTTTCTTT.